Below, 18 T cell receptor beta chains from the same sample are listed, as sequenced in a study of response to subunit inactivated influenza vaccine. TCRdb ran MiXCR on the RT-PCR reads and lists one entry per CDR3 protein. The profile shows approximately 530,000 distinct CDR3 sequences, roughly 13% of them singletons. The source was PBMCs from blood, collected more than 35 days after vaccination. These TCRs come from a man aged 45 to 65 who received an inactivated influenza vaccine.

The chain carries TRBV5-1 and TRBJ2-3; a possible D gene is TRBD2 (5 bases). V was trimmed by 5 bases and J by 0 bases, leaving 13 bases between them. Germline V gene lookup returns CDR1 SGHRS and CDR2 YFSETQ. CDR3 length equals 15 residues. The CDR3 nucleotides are TGCGCCAGCAGTTGGAGCGGAACTAGCACAGATACGCAGTATTTT. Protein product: CASSWSGTSTDTQYF.

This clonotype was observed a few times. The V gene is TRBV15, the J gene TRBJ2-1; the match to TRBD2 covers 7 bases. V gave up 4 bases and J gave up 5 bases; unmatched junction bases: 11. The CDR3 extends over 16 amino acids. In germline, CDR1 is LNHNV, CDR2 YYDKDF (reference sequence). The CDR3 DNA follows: TGTGCCACCAGCACGGGACCCAAGGGGAGGGACAATGAGCAGTTCTTC. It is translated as CATSTGPKGRDNEQFF.

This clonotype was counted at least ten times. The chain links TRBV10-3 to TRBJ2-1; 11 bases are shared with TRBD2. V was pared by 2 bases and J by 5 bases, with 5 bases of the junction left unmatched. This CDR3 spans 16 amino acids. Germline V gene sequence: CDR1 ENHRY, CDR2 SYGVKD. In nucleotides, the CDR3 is TGTGCCATCAGTGAGAAGGCGACTAGCGGGGACAATGAGCAGTTCTTC. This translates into CAISEKATSGDNEQFF.

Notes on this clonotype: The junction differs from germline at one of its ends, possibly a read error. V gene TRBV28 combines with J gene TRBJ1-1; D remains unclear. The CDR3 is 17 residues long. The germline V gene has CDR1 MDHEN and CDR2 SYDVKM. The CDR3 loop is CASSLRLGPRSLTEAFF. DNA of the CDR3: TGTGCCAGCAGTTTAAGACTCGGACCACGGAGCCTCACTGAAGCTTTTTTT.

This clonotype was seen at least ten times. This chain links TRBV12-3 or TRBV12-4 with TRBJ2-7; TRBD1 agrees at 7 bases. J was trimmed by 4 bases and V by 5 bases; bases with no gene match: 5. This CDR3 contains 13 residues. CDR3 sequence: CASSPQGYYEQYF. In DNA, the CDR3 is TGTGCCAGCAGTCCACAGGGGTATTACGAGCAGTACTTC.

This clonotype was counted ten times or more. CDR3 loop: CASRNRGNPGNTIYF. The DNA for the CDR3 is TGTGCCAGCAGAAATAGGGGCAATCCCGGAAACACCATATATTTT. The chain links TRBV12-3 or TRBV12-4 to TRBJ1-3; possible D gene TRBD1, 5 bases. CDR3 size: 15 residues. V was shortened by 6 bases and J by 4 bases, with 16 bases between the two germline ends.

DNA of the CDR3: TGTGCCAGCAGCTTGGAAGGGGAGGCGGGGGGCTACCAAGAGACCCAGTACTTC. Amino acid sequence: CASSLEGEAGGYQETQYF. This sequence joins TRBV7-6 and TRBJ2-5, with 8 bases fitting TRBD2. V shed 3 bases and J 0 bases; nucleotides not matched to a gene: 12. CDR1 and CDR2 from the germline V gene are SGHVS and FNYEAQ. This CDR3 has 18 amino acids.

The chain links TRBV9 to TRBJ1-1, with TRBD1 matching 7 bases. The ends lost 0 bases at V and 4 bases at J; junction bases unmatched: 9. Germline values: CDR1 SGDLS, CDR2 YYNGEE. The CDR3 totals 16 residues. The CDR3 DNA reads TGTGCCAGCAGCGTAGCGACCGGACAGGACTTCACTGAAGCTTTCTTT. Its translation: CASSVATGQDFTEAFF.

CDR3 residues: CASTLTGGLKETQYF. The DNA for the CDR3 is TGTGCCAGCACCTTGACAGGGGGCTTAAAGGAGACCCAGTACTTC. This rearrangement joins TRBV28 to TRBJ2-5, with TRBD1 matching 10 bases. Germline V CDR1 and CDR2: MDHEN, SYDVKM. There are 15 residues in the CDR3. V shed 7 bases, J shed 5 bases, and the junction held 10 bases outside the gene matches.

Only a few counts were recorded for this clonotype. CDR3 loop: CASRPQGHTDTQYF. CDR3 nucleotide sequence: TGTGCCAGCAGGCCCCAGGGACACACAGATACGCAGTATTTT. The chain carries TRBV28 and TRBJ2-3; weak D call: TRBD1 (6 bases). Germline CDR1 reads MDHEN; CDR2 reads SYDVKM. This CDR3 spans 14 amino acids. V gave up 6 bases and J gave up 2 bases, with 12 bases separating them.

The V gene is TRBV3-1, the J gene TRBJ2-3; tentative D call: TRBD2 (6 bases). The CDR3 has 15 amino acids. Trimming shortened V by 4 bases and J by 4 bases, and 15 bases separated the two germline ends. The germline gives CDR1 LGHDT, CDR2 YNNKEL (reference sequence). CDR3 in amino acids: CASSPRGVAADTQYF. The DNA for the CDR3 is TGTGCCAGCAGCCCCCGCGGGGTGGCCGCAGATACGCAGTATTTT.

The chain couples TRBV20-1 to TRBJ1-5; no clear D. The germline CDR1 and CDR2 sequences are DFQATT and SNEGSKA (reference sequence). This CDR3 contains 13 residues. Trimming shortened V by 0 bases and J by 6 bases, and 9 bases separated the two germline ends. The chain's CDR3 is CSARETGGQPQHF. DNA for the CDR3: TGCAGTGCTAGAGAGACCGGTGGTCAGCCCCAGCATTTT.

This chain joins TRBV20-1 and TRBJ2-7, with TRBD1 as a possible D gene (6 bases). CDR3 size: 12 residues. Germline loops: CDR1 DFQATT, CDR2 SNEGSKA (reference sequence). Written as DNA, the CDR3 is TGCGGTGTGGTATGGGCAGGGGTTGAGCAGTACTTC. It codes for CGVVWAGVEQYF.

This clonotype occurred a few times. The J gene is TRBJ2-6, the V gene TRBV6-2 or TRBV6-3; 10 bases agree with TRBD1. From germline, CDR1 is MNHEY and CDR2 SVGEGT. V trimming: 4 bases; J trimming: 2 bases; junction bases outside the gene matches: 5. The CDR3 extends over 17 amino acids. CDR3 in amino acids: CASSSTGQGTGANVLTF. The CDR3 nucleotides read TGTGCCAGCAGTTCGACGGGACAGGGGACTGGGGCCAACGTCCTGACTTTC.

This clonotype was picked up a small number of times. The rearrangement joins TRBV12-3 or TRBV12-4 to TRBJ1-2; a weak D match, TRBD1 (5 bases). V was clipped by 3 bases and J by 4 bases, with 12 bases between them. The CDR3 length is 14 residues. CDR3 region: CASSFSTGFYGYTF. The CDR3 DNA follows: TGTGCCAGCAGTTTTAGTACAGGCTTCTATGGCTACACCTTC.

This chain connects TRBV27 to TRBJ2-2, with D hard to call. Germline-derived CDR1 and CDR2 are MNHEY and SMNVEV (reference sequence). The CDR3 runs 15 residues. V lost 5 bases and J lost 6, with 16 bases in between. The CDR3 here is CASSPRTSSAGELFF. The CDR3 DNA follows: TGTGCCAGCAGTCCACGGACCTCCTCAGCCGGGGAGCTGTTTTTT.

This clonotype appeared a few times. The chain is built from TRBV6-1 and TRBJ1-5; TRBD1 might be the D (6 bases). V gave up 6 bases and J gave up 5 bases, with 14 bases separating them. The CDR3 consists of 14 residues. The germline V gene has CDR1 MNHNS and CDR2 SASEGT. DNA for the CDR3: TGTGCCAGCAGCCCGACCCAGGGGTATCAGCCCCAGCATTTT. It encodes CASSPTQGYQPQHF.

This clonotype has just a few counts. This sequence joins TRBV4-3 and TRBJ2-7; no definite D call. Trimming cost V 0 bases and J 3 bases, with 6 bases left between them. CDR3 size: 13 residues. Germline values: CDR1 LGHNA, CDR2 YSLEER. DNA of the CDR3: TGCGCCAGCAGCCAAGATTACGGCTACGAGCAGTACTTC. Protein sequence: CASSQDYGYEQYF.